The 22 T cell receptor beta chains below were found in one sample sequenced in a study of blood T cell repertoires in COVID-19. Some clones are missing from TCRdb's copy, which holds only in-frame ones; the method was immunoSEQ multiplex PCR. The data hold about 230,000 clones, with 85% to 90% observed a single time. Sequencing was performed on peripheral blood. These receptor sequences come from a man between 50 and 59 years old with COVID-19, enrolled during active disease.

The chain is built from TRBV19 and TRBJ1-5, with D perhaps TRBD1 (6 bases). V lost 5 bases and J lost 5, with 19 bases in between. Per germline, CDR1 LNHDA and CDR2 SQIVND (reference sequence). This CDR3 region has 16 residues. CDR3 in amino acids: CASSSPDRGNHQPQHF. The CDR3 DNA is TGTGCCAGTAGTTCCCCGGACAGAGGGAACCATCAGCCCCAGCATTTT.

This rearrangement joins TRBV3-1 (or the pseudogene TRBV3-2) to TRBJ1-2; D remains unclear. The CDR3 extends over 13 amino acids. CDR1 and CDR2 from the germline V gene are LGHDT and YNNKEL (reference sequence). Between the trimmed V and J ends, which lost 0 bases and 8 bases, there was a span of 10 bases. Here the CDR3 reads CASSQDEFRGYTF. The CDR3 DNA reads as TGTGCCAGCAGCCAAGATGAGTTTCGCGGCTACACCTTC.

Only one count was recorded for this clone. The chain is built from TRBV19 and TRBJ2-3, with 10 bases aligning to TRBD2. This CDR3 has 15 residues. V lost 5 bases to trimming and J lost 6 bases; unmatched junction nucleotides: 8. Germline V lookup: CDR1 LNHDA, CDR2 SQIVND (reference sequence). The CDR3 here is CASSQGLAPPDTQYF. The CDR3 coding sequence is TGTGCCAGTAGTCAGGGACTAGCGCCGCCCGATACGCAGTATTTT.

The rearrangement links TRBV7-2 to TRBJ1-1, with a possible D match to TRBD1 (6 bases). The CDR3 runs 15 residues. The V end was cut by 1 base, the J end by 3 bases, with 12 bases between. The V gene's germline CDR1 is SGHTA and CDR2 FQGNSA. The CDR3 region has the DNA TGTGCCAGCAGCTTAGTTGGGGGCGCGGACACTGAAGCTTTCTTT. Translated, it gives CASSLVGGADTEAFF.

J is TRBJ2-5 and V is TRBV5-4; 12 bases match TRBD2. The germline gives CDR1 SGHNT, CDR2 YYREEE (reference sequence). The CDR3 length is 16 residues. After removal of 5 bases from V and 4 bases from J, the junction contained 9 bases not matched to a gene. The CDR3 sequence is CASSRTSGILGETQYF. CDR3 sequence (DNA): TGTGCCAGCAGTAGGACTAGCGGGATCCTAGGAGAGACCCAGTACTTC.

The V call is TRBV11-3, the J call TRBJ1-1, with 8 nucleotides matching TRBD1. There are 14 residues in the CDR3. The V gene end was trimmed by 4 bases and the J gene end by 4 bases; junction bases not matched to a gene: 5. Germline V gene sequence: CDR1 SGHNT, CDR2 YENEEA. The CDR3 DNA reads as TGTGCCAGCAGCTCTGGACAGGGCGGCACTGAAGCTTTCTTT. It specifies CASSSGQGGTEAFF.

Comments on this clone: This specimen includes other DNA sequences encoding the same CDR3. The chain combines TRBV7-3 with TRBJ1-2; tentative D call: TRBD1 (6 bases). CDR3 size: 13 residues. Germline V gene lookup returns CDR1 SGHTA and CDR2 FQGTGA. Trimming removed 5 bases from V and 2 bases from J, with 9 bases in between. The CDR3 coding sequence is TGTGCCAGCAGCCTAGGACAGAACTATGGCTACACCTTC. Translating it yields CASSLGQNYGYTF. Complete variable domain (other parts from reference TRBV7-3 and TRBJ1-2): GAGVSQTPSNKVTEKGKYVELRCDPISGHTALYWYRQSLGQGPEFLIYFQGTGAADDSGLPNDRFFAVRPEGSVSTLKIQRTERGDSAVYLCASSLGQNYGYTFGSGTRLTVV.

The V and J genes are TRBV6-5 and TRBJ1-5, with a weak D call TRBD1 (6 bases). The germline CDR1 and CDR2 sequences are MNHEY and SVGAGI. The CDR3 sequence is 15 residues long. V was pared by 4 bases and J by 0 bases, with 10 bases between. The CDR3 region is CASSSGQPSNQPQHF. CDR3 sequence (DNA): TGTGCCAGCAGTTCTGGACAGCCTAGCAATCAGCCCCAGCATTTT.

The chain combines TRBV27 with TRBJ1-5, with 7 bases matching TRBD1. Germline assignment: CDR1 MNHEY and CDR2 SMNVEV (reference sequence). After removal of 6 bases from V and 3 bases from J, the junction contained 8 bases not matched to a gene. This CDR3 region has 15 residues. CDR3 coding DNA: TGTGCCAGCAGCCCGCAGGGGACAGACAATCAGCCCCAGCATTTT. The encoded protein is CASSPQGTDNQPQHF.

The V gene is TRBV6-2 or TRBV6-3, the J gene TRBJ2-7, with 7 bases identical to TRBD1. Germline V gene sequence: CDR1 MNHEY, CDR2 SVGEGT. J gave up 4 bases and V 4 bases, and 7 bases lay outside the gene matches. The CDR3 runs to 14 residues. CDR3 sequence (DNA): TGTGCCAGCAGTTCCTGGGGACAGAGTTACGAGCAGTACTTC. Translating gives CASSSWGQSYEQYF.

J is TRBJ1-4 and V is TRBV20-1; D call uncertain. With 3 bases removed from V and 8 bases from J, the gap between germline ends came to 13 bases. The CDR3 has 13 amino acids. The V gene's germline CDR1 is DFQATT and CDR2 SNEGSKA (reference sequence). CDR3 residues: CSASTGAGEKLFF. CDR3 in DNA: TGCAGTGCTAGTACGGGTGCCGGGGAAAAACTGTTTTTT.

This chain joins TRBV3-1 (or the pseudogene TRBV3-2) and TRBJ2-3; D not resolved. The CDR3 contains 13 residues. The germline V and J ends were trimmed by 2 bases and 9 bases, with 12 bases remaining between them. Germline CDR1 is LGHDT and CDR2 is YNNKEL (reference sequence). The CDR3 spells CASSQSGRSTQYF. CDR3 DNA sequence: TGTGCCAGCAGCCAATCAGGTAGATCCACGCAGTATTTT.

The CDR3 spells CASSLGGSGQPQHF. In DNA, the CDR3 is TGTGCCAGCAGTTTGGGGGGATCAGGTCAGCCCCAGCATTTT. The chain couples TRBV28 to TRBJ1-5; tentatively, D is TRBD1 (5 bases). Germline values: CDR1 MDHEN, CDR2 SYDVKM. Trimming pared 3 bases from V and 6 bases from J, leaving 12 bases between. The CDR3 has 14 amino acids.

CDR3 DNA sequence: TGTGCCAGCAAAGGACAGGGCGAAAATGAAAAACTGTTTTTT. Amino acid sequence: CASKGQGENEKLFF. The V and J genes are TRBV28 and TRBJ1-4, with 8 nucleotides matching TRBD1. Unmatched junction bases numbered 6, after V lost 7 bases and J lost 5 bases. The CDR3 contains 14 residues. CDR1 is MDHEN, CDR2 SYDVKM, per germline.

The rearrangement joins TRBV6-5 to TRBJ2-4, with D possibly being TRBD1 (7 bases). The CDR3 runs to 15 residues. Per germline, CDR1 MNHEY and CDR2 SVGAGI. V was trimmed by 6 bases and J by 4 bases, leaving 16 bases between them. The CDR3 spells CASRGGQDGKNIQYF. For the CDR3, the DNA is TGTGCCAGCAGGGGAGGACAGGATGGGAAAAACATTCAGTACTTC.

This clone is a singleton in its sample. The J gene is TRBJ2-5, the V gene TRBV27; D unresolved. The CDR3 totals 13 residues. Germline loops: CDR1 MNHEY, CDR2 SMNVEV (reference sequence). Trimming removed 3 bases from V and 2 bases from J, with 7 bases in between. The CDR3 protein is CASSFVSQETQYF. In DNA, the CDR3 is TGTGCCAGCAGTTTTGTGAGTCAAGAGACCCAGTACTTC.

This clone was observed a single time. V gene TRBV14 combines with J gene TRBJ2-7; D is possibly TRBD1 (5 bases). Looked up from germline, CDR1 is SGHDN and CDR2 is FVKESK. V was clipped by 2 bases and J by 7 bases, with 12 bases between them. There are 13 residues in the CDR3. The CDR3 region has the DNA TGTGCCAGCAGCCAATTTAAGGGGCGGGAGCAGTACTTC. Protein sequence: CASSQFKGREQYF. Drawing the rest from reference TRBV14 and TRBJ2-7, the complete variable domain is EAGVTQFPSHSVIEKGQTVTLRCDPISGHDNLYWYRRVMGKEIKFLLHFVKESKQDESGMPNNRFLAERTGGTYSTLKVQPAELEDSGVYFCASSQFKGREQYFGPGTRLTVT.

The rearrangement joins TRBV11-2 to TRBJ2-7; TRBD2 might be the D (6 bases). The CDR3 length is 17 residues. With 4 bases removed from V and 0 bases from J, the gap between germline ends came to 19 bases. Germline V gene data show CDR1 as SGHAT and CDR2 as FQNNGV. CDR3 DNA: TGTGCCAGCAGCTCCCGACCGGGCGGCGGGACCTCCTACGAGCAGTACTTC. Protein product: CASSSRPGGGTSYEQYF. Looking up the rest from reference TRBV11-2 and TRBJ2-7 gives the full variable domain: EAGVAQSPRYKIIEKRQSVAFWCNPISGHATLYWYQQILGQGPKLLIQFQNNGVVDDSQLPKDRFSAERLKGVDSTLKIQPAKLEDSAVYLCASSSRPGGGTSYEQYFGPGTRLTVT.

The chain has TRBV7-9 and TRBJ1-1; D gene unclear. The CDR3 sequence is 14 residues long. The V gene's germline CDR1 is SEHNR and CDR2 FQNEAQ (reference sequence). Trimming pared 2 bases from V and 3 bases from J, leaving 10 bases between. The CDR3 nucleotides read TGTGCCAGCAGCTTAATTTTTGAGTACACTGAAGCTTTCTTT. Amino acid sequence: CASSLIFEYTEAFF. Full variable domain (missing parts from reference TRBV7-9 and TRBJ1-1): DTGVSQNPRHKITKRGQNVTFRCDPISEHNRLYWYRQTLGQGPEFLTYFQNEAQLEKSRLLSDRFSAERPKGSFSTLEIQRTEQGDSAMYLCASSLIFEYTEAFFGQGTRLTVV.

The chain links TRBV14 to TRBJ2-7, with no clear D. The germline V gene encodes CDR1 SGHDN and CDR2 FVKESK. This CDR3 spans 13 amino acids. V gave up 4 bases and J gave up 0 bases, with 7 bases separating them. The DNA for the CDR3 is TGTGCCAGCAGCCCCACGAGCTCCTACGAGCAGTACTTC. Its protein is CASSPTSSYEQYF. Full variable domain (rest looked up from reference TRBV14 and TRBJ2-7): EAGVTQFPSHSVIEKGQTVTLRCDPISGHDNLYWYRRVMGKEIKFLLHFVKESKQDESGMPNNRFLAERTGGTYSTLKVQPAELEDSGVYFCASSPTSSYEQYFGPGTRLTVT.

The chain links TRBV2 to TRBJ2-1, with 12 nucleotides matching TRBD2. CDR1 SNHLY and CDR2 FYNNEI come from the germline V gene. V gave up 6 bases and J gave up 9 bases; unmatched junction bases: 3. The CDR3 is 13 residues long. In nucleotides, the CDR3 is TGTGCCAGCAGGCTAGCGGGAGGGCTTGAGCAGTTCTTC. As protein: CASRLAGGLEQFF.

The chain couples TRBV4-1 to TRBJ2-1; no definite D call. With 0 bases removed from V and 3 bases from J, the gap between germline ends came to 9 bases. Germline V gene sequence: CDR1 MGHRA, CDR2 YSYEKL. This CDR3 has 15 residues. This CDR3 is CASSQEIDFYNEQFF. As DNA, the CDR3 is TGCGCCAGCAGCCAAGAGATAGACTTCTACAATGAGCAGTTCTTC.